The present T cell receptor beta chain was sequenced within a study of T-cell reconstitution after alpha-beta-depleted transplantation in children. TCRbeta library construction was performed incorporating unique molecular identifiers. TCRdb itself ran the PCR reads through MiXCR, one entry per CDR3 protein. The sample lists a few hundred thousand distinct CDR3 sequences, about a tenth occurring once. The CDR3 is 17 amino acids. After removal of 5 bases from V and 7 bases from J, the junction contained 15 bases not matched to a gene. This clonotype was found many times. The receptor was isolated from a human donor who donated a stem cell graft to a child with acute lymphoblastic leukemia. The V call is TRBV12-3 or TRBV12-4, the J call TRBJ2-1, with 9 nucleotides matching TRBD2. The specimen comprised PBMCs from the stem cell graft donor, sampled from the stem cell graft. CDR3 protein: CASSLLAGAHAGNEQFF. The CDR3 nucleotides read TGTGCCAGCAGTCTTTTAGCGGGGGCCCATGCCGGGAATGAGCAGTTCTTC.